This TCR beta chain comes out of a study of early T cells in non-severe SARS-CoV-2 infection. Researchers tagged individual cDNA molecules with unique molecular identifiers. MiXCR was run by TCRdb on the 5' RACE reads, yielding one entry per CDR3 protein. This sample has about 80,000 distinct CDR3 sequences, with approximately 16% found just once. V lost 5 bases, J lost 5 bases, and 21 bases lay in between. The CDR3 runs 16 residues. The germline gives CDR1 SGHVS, CDR2 FNYEAQ. This chain uses TRBV7-6 with TRBJ1-1; D is perhaps TRBD1 (5 bases). The sample was whole blood. The TCR sequence derives from an adult who was a healthcare worker with PCR-confirmed SARS-CoV-2 infection or an uninfected control (not recorded which). The CDR3, as DNA: TGTGCCAGCAGCCCGGGAGGCGGGGGGAAGGGTACTGAAGCTTTCTTT. This codes for CASSPGGGGKGTEAFF.